The T cell receptor beta chain described here comes from a study of T cell responses to AZD1222 COVID-19 vaccine. Concerning this clone: What it binds is unknown.

V trimming: 3 bases; J trimming: 8 bases; junction bases outside the gene matches: 8. This CDR3 has 15 amino acids. The V gene's germline CDR1 is SGHDN and CDR2 FVKESK. Notes on the study in general: The study identified only 6 or 7 AZD1222 recipients as seropositive at baseline.

Sequenced by immunoSEQ multiplex PCR; TCRdb stores in-frame clones only, minus some. The sample includes about 53,000 clones, about 81% of them seen just once. The chain is built from TRBV14 and TRBJ2-1; 9 nucleotides agree with TRBD2. Sequencing used peripheral blood, obtained on day 0 of AZD1222 vaccination. The TCR originated in an adult in good health. CDR3 in amino acids: CASSQDSGSGDEQFF. The CDR3 nucleotides are TGTGCCAGCAGCCAGGATAGCGGGAGTGGCGATGAGCAGTTCTTC.